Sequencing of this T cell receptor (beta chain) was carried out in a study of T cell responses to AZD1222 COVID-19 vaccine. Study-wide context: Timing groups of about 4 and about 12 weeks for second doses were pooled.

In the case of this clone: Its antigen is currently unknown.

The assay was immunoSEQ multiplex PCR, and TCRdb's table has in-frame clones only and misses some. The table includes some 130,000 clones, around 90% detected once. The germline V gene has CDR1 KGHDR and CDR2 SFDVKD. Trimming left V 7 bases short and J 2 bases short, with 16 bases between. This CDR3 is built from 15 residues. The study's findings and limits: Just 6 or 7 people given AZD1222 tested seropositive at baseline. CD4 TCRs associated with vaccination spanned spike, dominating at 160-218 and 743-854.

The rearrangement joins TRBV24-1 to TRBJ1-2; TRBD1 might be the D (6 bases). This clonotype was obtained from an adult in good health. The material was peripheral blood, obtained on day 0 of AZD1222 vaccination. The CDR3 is CATRGDKGANYGYTF. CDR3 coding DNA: TGTGCCACCAGGGGGGACAAGGGAGCGAACTATGGCTACACCTTC.